The present T cell receptor beta chain was sequenced within a study of CD8 T cells in Susac syndrome. CD8+ and CD4+ T cells taken from blood had their TCR beta sequenced. About 0.5 to 1 ug RNA was reverse transcribed with random hexamers. MiXCR was run by TCRdb on the immunoSEQ multiplex PCR reads, yielding one entry per CDR3 protein. The sample shows about 60,000 distinct CDR3 sequences, roughly 94% of them seen only once. The germline V gene encodes CDR1 MGHRA and CDR2 YSYEKL. This CDR3 comprises 15 residues. The trim removed 3 bases at V and 4 bases at J, leaving 6 bases unmatched. What was sequenced was CD8+ T cells from PBMCs. The sequence derives from a human donor with multiple sclerosis. The chain joins TRBV4-1 to TRBJ2-7; 10 bases map to TRBD1. The CDR3 spells CASSQPGQGLYEQYF. Here the CDR3 DNA reads TGCGCCAGCAGCCAGCCGGGACAGGGGTTGTACGAGCAGTACTTC.